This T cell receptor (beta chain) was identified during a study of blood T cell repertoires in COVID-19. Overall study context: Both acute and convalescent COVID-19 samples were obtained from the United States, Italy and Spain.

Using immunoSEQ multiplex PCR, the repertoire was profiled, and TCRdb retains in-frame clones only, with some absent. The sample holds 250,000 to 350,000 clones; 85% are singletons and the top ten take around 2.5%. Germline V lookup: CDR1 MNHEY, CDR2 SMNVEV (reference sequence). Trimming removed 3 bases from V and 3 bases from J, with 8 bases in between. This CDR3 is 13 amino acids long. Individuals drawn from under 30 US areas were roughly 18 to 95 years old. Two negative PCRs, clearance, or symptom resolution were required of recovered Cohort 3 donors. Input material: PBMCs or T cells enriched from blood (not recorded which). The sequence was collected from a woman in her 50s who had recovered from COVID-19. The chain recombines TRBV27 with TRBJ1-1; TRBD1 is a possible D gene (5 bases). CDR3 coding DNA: TGTGCCAGCAGTTTTGACAGCTACACTGAAGCTTTCTTT. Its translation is CASSFDSYTEAFF.